This entry lists 5 T cell receptor beta chains sequenced from one sample in a study of beta chain features in type 1 diabetes. Expressed TCRB transcripts were sequenced because the isolated RNA had all been reverse transcribed beforehand. Clones were read by immunoSEQ multiplex PCR, and TCRdb kept only the in-frame ones, dropping some. The table has roughly 370,000 clones, approximately 15% seen once. Input material: naive CD4+ T cells from blood. The origin of the receptors is a man aged 30 to 45 in good health.

The sample holds a few counts of this clone. This sequence joins TRBV29-1 and TRBJ1-1; D call uncertain. The V end was cut by 7 bases, the J end by 0 bases, with 12 bases between. The CDR3 is 13 amino acids. Germline V CDR1 and CDR2: SQVTM, ANQGSEA. CDR3 sequence (DNA): TGCAGCGCAGAGACCTTTATGAACACTGAAGCTTTCTTT. Translating it yields CSAETFMNTEAFF.

This clone was recorded a few times. The chain is built from TRBV30 and TRBJ1-2; TRBD1 matches at 9 bases. CDR3 length: 20 residues. Germline CDR1 is GTSNPN and CDR2 is SVGIG (reference sequence). J gave up 0 bases and V 3 bases, and 20 bases lay outside the gene matches. This chain's CDR3 is CAWRGGTGTSEGYPNYGYTF. CDR3 DNA: TGTGCCTGGAGAGGGGGGACAGGGACCTCGGAAGGCTATCCTAACTATGGCTACACCTTC. Complete variable domain (other parts from reference TRBV30 and TRBJ1-2): SQTIHQWPATLVQPVGSPLSLECTVEGTSNPNLYWYRQAAGRGLQLLFYSVGIGQISSEVPQNLSASRPQDRQFILSSKKLLLSDSGFYLCAWRGGTGTSEGYPNYGYTFGSGTRLTVV.

For this clone: In the same sample, other DNA sequences code for this CDR3. This sequence joins TRBV5-1 and TRBJ2-3; D assignment may be TRBD1 or TRBD2 (5 bases each). V was shortened by 2 bases and J by 2 bases, with 12 bases between the two germline ends. The CDR3 spans 15 residues. Germline values: CDR1 SGHRS, CDR2 YFSETQ. The CDR3 sequence: CASSFGAGSTDTQYF. CDR3 sequence (DNA): TGCGCCAGCAGCTTCGGGGCAGGGTCCACAGATACGCAGTATTTT.

This CDR3 is CASSYLAAGEETQYF. CDR3 DNA sequence: TGTGCCAGCAGTTACCTCGCAGCGGGAGAAGAGACCCAGTACTTC. The gene calls are TRBV6-5 and TRBJ2-5; the match to TRBD2 covers 8 bases. J gave up 3 bases and V 2 bases, and 5 bases lay outside the gene matches. Germline-derived CDR1 and CDR2 are MNHEY and SVGAGI. The length of the CDR3 is 15 residues.

This clone was seen a few times. The chain couples TRBV30 to TRBJ2-5, with D perhaps matching TRBD1 (6 bases). The V and J ends lost 5 bases and 5 bases respectively, with 18 bases between them. The CDR3 loop spans 14 amino acids. Per the germline V gene, CDR1 is GTSNPN and CDR2 is SVGIG (reference sequence). CDR3 coding DNA: TGTGCCTGGGCACAGGGCGGTTCTGACGAGACCCAGTACTTC. This encodes CAWAQGGSDETQYF.